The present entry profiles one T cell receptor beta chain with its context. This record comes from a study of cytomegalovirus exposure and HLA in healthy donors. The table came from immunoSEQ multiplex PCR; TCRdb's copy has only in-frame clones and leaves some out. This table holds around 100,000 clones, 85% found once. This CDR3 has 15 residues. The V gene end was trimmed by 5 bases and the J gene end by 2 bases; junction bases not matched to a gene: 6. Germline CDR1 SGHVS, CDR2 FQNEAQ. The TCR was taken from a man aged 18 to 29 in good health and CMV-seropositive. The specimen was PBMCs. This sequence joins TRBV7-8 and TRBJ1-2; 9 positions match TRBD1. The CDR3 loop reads CASSLSGQGNYGYTF. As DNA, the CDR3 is TGTGCCAGCAGCCTGTCGGGACAGGGCAACTATGGCTACACCTTC.